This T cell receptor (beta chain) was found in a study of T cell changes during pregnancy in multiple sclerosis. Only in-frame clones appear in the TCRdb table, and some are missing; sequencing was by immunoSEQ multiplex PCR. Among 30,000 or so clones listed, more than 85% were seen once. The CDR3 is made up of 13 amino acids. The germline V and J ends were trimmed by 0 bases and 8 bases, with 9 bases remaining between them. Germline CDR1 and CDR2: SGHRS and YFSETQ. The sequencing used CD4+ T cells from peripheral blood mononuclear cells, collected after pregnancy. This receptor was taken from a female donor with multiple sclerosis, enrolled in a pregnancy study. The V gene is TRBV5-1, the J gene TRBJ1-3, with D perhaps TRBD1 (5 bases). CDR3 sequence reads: CASSLGQTDTIYF. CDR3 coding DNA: TGCGCCAGCAGCTTGGGACAGACAGACACCATATATTTT.